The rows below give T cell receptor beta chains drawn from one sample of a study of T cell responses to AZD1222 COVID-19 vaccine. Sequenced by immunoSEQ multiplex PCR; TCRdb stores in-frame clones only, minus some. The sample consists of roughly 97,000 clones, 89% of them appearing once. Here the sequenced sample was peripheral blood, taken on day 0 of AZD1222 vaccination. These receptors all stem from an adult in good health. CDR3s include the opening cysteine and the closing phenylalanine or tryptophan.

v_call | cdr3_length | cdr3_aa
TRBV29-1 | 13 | CSVSGQRDQPQHF
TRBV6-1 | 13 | CASSEESSYGYTF
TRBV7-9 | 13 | CASSSRVSGELFF
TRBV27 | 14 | CASSLRGFSTEAFF
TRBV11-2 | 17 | CASSSRPGVRSDNEQFF
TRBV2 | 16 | CASSAYRAGGNTEAFF
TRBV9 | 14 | CASSVEGSIHEQYF
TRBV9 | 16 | CASSVASGGAPDTQYF
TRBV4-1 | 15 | CASSQVSRGWDGYTF
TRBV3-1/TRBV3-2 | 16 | CASSHPSGGETDTQYF
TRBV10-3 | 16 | CAISEVRGGRWETQYF
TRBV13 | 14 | CASSLGTGGEKLFF
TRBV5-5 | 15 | CVSRGLGGGYNEQFF
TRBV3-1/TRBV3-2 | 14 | CASSHTTSLVEQFF
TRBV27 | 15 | CASSRGGISNYGYTF
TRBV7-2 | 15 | CASSFGGGTTDTQYF
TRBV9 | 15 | CASSETGPFGTEAFF